Listed below are T cell receptor beta chains from one sample, sequenced in a study of tumor-infiltrating lymphocytes in oesophageal squamous cell carcinoma. One entry per CDR3 protein results from TCRdb running MiXCR on the PCR reads. The table shows 19,000 or so distinct CDR3 sequences, with more than 30% occurring only once. The sample was esophageal tumor tissue. Every receptor here comes from a male donor with esophageal squamous cell carcinoma. CDR3s include the opening cysteine and the closing phenylalanine or tryptophan. The D gene is left open where the match is weak. Size is stated for part of the rows, as once, few or many counts, or as a class when the clone is expanded.

j_call d_call clone_size v_call cdr3_nt cdr3_aa
TRBJ2-5 TRBD2 . TRBV7-2 TGTGCCAGCAGAGGACCGGGACTACGCTCCTACAATGAGCAGTACTTC CASRGPGLRSYNEQYF
TRBJ1-2 TRBD1 . TRBV7-6 TGTGCCAGCAGCATATCCGGGACAGCATATGGCTACACCTTC CASSISGTAYGYTF
TRBJ2-7 . . TRBV7-8 TGTGCCAGCAGCGCGACACCCGCCGGGACTCAGGGGGAAGTCTTC CASSATPAGTQGEVF
TRBJ2-1 . few TRBV12-3/TRBV12-4 TGTGCCAGCAGCCCCGCGTGGTCCGCCTACAATGAGCAGTTCTTC CASSPAWSAYNEQFF
TRBJ2-7 . . TRBV7-2 TGTGCCAGCAGCTTAGTCTCTTCCCCCGAGCAGTACTTC CASSLVSSPEQYF
TRBJ2-1 . few TRBV19 TGTGCCAGTAGTACCCTGCGGGACAGCCCGGACAATGAGCAGTTCTTC CASSTLRDSPDNEQFF
TRBJ1-3 . . TRBV12-3/TRBV12-4 TGTGCCAGCCGGACAGAAGCCTCTGGAAACACCATATATTTT CASRTEASGNTIYF
TRBJ1-3 . once TRBV6-7 TGTGCCAGCAGTCAACAGCGAAGCTCTGGAAACACCATATATTTT CASSQQRSSGNTIYF
TRBJ2-3 TRBD2 medium-sized TRBV7-3 TGTGCCAGCAGCTTAAAGCCCATGGGGGGAGGGTGGGCAGATACGCAGTATTTT CASSLKPMGGGWADTQYF
TRBJ2-3 TRBD2 few TRBV6-1 TGTGCCAGCAGCCTAATGGTGGTAGCGGGTGGCACAGATACGCAGTATTTT CASSLMVVAGGTDTQYF
TRBJ2-5 . . TRBV28 TGTGCCAGCAGTTCCAGTTGGGCCCAGTACTTC CASSSSWAQYF
TRBJ2-7 . many TRBV27 TGTGCCAGCAGTTCGGCGGAAACGGTCTCCTACGAGCAGTACTTC CASSSAETVSYEQYF
TRBJ2-5 . . TRBV12-3/TRBV12-4 TGTGCCAGCAGTTTAGTGTTCGGGGGCCAAGAGACCCAGTACTTC CASSLVFGGQETQYF
TRBJ2-7 . . TRBV2 TGTGCCAGTCTGAGTTCTTCCCAGCAGTACTTC CASLSSSQQYF
TRBJ1-5 . many TRBV6-1 TGTGCCAGCAGTTTTCGGCAGACTAATCAGCCCCAGCATTTT CASSFRQTNQPQHF
TRBJ2-5 . many TRBV11-2 TGTGCCAGCAGCTTAGACTGGCAAGAGACCCAGTACTTC CASSLDWQETQYF
TRBJ2-6 . . TRBV12-3/TRBV12-4 TGTGCCAGCAGACAACGGAGCTCTGGGGCCAACGTCCTGACTTTC CASRQRSSGANVLTF
TRBJ1-2 . . TRBV19 TGTGCCAGTAGTACCCTTTTGGGGGGCTACACCTTC CASSTLLGGYTF
TRBJ2-1 . many TRBV11-2 TGTGCCAGCAGTTGGGGTCAAAGCTCCTACAATGAGCAGTTCTTC CASSWGQSSYNEQFF
TRBJ2-3 . . TRBV6-8 TGTGCCAGACTAGCCCCCACAGATACGCAGTATTTT CARLAPTDTQYF
TRBJ2-5 . . TRBV7-3 TGTGCCAGCAGCTTAGAAACCGGGGGGCGTAGATACAATGAGCAGTACTTC CASSLETGGRRYNEQYF
TRBJ2-3 . many TRBV4-2 TGTGCCAGCAGCCAAGGTGACCCTGATAGGCAGTATTTT CASSQGDPDRQYF
TRBJ2-5 . many TRBV18 TGTGCCAGCTCATTCACAGGGCTGCGGGAGACCCAGTACTTC CASSFTGLRETQYF
TRBJ2-1 . . TRBV24-1 TGTGCCACCAGTGATTTTCGGGATGGCACAGATACGCAGTTCTTC CATSDFRDGTDTQFF
TRBJ2-5 . . TRBV12-5 TGTGCTAGTGGTTCGATCAGAGGCAGCCAAGAGACCCAGTACTTC CASGSIRGSQETQYF
TRBJ2-5 TRBD2 many TRBV6-2/TRBV6-3 TGTGCCAGCAGTTACTTTATCTACGCAACGGGAGGAGACCAGTACTTC CASSYFIYATGGDQYF
TRBJ2-1 . many TRBV11-2 TGTGCCAGCAGCAGGGACTTTTTGGGCGGTGGTGAGCAGTTCTTC CASSRDFLGGGEQFF
TRBJ2-5 TRBD2 many TRBV4-2 TGTGCCAGCAGCCAAGAACCTGTAGCGGGAGGGGAGACCCAGTACTTC CASSQEPVAGGETQYF
TRBJ1-6 TRBD1 many TRBV7-2 TGTGCCAGCAGCCGAGACAGGGGCGCCTATAATTCACCCCTCCACTTC CASSRDRGAYNSPLHF
TRBJ2-7 . few TRBV6-6 TGTGCCAGCTCGGACGGCGAGCAGTACTTC CASSDGEQYF
TRBJ2-4 TRBD2 . TRBV5-3 TGTGCCAGCGACAACAGGGGACTAGCGCCAGGGAGATTCTACGAGCAGTACTTT CASDNRGLAPGRFYEQYF
TRBJ2-5 TRBD2 . TRBV12-3/TRBV12-4 TGTGCCAGCAGGGCCGGGACTAGCGGATCGACCCAGTACTTC CASRAGTSGSTQYF
TRBJ2-1 . . TRBV5-1 TGCGCCAGCAGCTTGGCCGGCGACTCCTACGAGCAGTTCTTC CASSLAGDSYEQFF
TRBJ2-1 . many TRBV9 TGTGCCAGCAGCGTAGCCGGTAGCGTGTACAATGAGCAGTTCTTC CASSVAGSVYNEQFF
TRBJ2-1 TRBD2 . TRBV7-3 TGTGCCAGCAGCTTAGCGGGAGGGTCTCGGGGGAATGAGCAGTTCTTC CASSLAGGSRGNEQFF
TRBJ2-7 TRBD1 many TRBV11-1 TGTGCCAGCAGCTTGGTGCGGGGGACAGGGTCTCACGAGCAGTACTTC CASSLVRGTGSHEQYF
TRBJ2-1 . . TRBV7-3 TGTGCCAGCAGCTTAACCCAGGGTAGCACCGGGGAGCTGTACTTC CASSLTQGSTGELYF
TRBJ1-5 . . TRBV19 TGTGCCAGTAGTATCTGGGGAGGAGAAGATCAGCCCCAGCATTTT CASSIWGGEDQPQHF
TRBJ1-1 . few TRBV12-3/TRBV12-4 TGTGCCAGCAGTTTGACGGTGAACACTGAAGCTTTCTTT CASSLTVNTEAFF
TRBJ2-7 TRBD2 once TRBV12-3/TRBV12-4 TGTGCCAGCAGTGCTAGCGGAAATACCCAGTGGTATGAGCAGTACTTC CASSASGNTQWYEQYF
TRBJ1-4 . many TRBV11-2 TGTGCCAGCAGCTCCGGCAAGGGTAATGAAAAACTGTTTTTT CASSSGKGNEKLFF